A selection of T cell receptor beta chains follows, all from one sample in a study of T cells in Graves' hyperthyroidism and ophthalmopathy. TCRdb analysed the multiplex PCR reads with MiXCR anew, one entry per CDR3 protein. The sample lists about 840,000 distinct CDR3 sequences, around 38% occurring once. What was sequenced was blood. The source of these receptors is a man aged 18 to 30 with Graves' hyperthyroidism. CDR3s include the opening cysteine and the closing phenylalanine or tryptophan. The order of the fields is V gene, D gene, clone size, J gene, CDR3 protein, CDR3 DNA. D genes are given only for firm matches. A clone size is listed for some rows: how often the clone was seen (once, few, many), or a class if it is expanded.

TRBV7-3	TRBD1	.	TRBJ2-5	CASSPDDRGETQYF	TGTGCCAGCAGCCCGGACGACAGGGGAGAGACCCAGTACTTC
TRBV5-1	TRBD1	once	TRBJ1-2	CASSWGTDDSYGYTF	TGCGCCAGCAGCTGGGGGACAGACGATTCCTATGGCTACACCTTC
TRBV29-1	TRBD1	.	TRBJ2-5	CSVDGTGETQYF	TGCAGCGTTGATGGGACAGGGGAGACCCAGTACTTC
TRBV7-9	TRBD2	.	TRBJ2-5	CASSLGASGSIGETQYF	TGTGCCAGCAGCTTAGGAGCTAGCGGGAGTATCGGGGAGACCCAGTACTTC
TRBV19	.	.	TRBJ1-4	CASSSRTAANEKLFF	TGTGCCAGTAGTTCTAGGACAGCCGCCAATGAAAAACTGTTTTTT
TRBV7-2	.	few	TRBJ2-7	CASSLQYRSEQYF	TGTGCCAGCAGCTTACAATACAGGTCGGAGCAGTACTTC
TRBV5-1	TRBD1	few	TRBJ1-1	CASSSSGGNTEAFF	TGCGCCAGCAGCTCATCAGGGGGGAACACTGAAGCTTTCTTT
TRBV19	.	.	TRBJ2-7	CASSTQTEAFYEQYF	TGTGCCAGTAGCACACAGACCGAAGCCTTCTACGAGCAGTACTTC
TRBV5-6	.	many	TRBJ1-1	CASSFGTPNTEAFF	TGTGCCAGCAGCTTCGGGACCCCGAACACTGAAGCTTTCTTT
TRBV10-3	.	many	TRBJ2-7	CAISASTLDEQYF	TGTGCCATCAGTGCCTCGACGCTGGACGAGCAGTACTTC
TRBV10-3	.	many	TRBJ2-5	CAISESRETQYF	TGTGCCATCAGTGAGTCGAGGGAGACCCAGTACTTC
TRBV11-2	TRBD2	few	TRBJ2-5	CASSLELAGKETQYF	TGTGCCAGCAGCTTAGAACTAGCGGGGAAAGAGACCCAGTACTTC
TRBV7-2	TRBD2	few	TRBJ2-7	CASSQIAGWYEQYF	TGTGCCAGCAGCCAAATAGCGGGATGGTACGAGCAGTACTTC
TRBV15	.	.	TRBJ2-6	CATSRAASEANVLTF	TGTGCCACCAGCAGAGCGGCGTCTGAGGCCAACGTCCTGACCTTC
TRBV6-1	TRBD1	.	TRBJ1-2	CASTLTWDSYGYTF	TGTGCCAGCACCCTAACATGGGACAGCTATGGCTACACCTTC
TRBV7-9	.	few	TRBJ2-7	CASSPGSIREQYF	TGTGCCAGCAGCCCAGGATCGATCAGGGAGCAGTACTTC
TRBV9	.	few	TRBJ1-1	CASSDTIGTEAFF	TGTGCCAGCAGCGACACAATCGGCACTGAAGCTTTCTTT
TRBV5-1	.	many	TRBJ1-2	CASSAGTGYTF	TGCGCCAGCAGCGCTGGGACCGGCTACACCTTC
TRBV6-1	.	few	TRBJ1-6	CASLLRGGVANSPLHF	TGTGCCAGTCTATTACGTGGGGGGGTCGCTAATTCACCCCTCCACTTT
TRBV6-1	.	.	TRBJ1-6	CASSSRFNSPLHF	TGTGCCAGCAGTTCCAGGTTTAATTCACCCCTCCACTTT
TRBV6-5	TRBD1	few	TRBJ1-2	CASRLRTGPEGYTF	TGTGCCAGCCGCCTACGGACAGGACCGGAAGGCTACACCTTC
TRBV9	.	few	TRBJ2-5	CASSVAPTAQETQYF	TGTGCCAGCAGCGTAGCTCCGACAGCTCAAGAGACCCAGTACTTC
TRBV7-2	.	.	TRBJ2-2	CASKTATGNTGELFF	TGTGCCAGCAAGACAGCAACCGGGAACACCGGGGAGCTGTTTTTT
TRBV5-1	.	many	TRBJ1-2	CASGYSTGYGYTF	TGCGCCAGCGGCTACAGTACGGGTTACGGCTACACCTTC
TRBV10-3	.	many	TRBJ1-1	CAISRENTEAFF	TGTGCCATCAGCAGGGAGAACACTGAAGCTTTCTTT
TRBV19	TRBD1	few	TRBJ2-7	CASSAPDRGNEQYF	TGTGCCAGTAGTGCGCCGGACAGGGGCAACGAGCAGTACTTC
TRBV7-2	.	many	TRBJ2-5	CASSFDPYQETQYF	TGTGCCAGCAGCTTCGACCCGTACCAAGAGACCCAGTACTTC
TRBV9	TRBD1	.	TRBJ1-1	CASSKGQGTEAFF	TGTGCCAGCAGCAAGGGACAGGGGACTGAAGCTTTCTTT
TRBV29-1	.	many	TRBJ2-7	CSVIGEAYEQYF	TGCAGTGTGATAGGGGAAGCCTACGAGCAGTACTTC
TRBV25-1	TRBD2	once	TRBJ2-5	CASSRTSGVVETQYF	TGTGCCAGCAGCCGGACTAGCGGGGTAGTAGAGACCCAGTACTTC
TRBV7-2	.	many	TRBJ2-2	CASSLAVYTGELFF	TGTGCCAGCAGCTTAGCGGTTTACACCGGGGAGCTGTTTTTT
TRBV5-1	.	few	TRBJ2-2	CASSLQGLNTGELFF	TGCGCCAGCAGCTTGCAGGGGCTGAACACCGGGGAGCTGTTTTTT
TRBV11-1	TRBD1	.	TRBJ1-2	CASSLTGTGNGYTF	TGTGCCAGCAGCTTGACTGGGACAGGAAACGGCTACACCTTC
TRBV29-1	.	.	TRBJ2-3	CSVARPPSTDTQYF	TGCAGCGTTGCCAGGCCCCCTTCCACAGATACGCAGTATTTT
TRBV11-3	.	.	TRBJ2-1	CASAYNEQFF	TGTGCCAGCGCTTACAATGAGCAGTTCTTC
TRBV7-2	.	.	TRBJ2-2	CASSPPTNTGELFF	TGTGCCAGCAGCCCCCCTACGAACACCGGGGAGCTGTTTTTT
TRBV20-1	.	.	TRBJ2-5	CSARVRGAETQYF	TGCAGTGCTAGAGTCCGGGGGGCAGAGACCCAGTACTTC
TRBV11-2	.	.	TRBJ2-5	CASSPDSGRTQYF	TGTGCCAGCAGCCCAGACTCCGGAAGGACCCAGTACTTC
TRBV24-1	TRBD1	many	TRBJ2-5	CATSDRGETQYF	TGTGCCACGTCGGACAGGGGGGAGACCCAGTACTTC
TRBV11-2	.	few	TRBJ2-5	CASSLVPRGAGQETQYF	TGTGCCAGCAGCTTAGTGCCGCGAGGTGCGGGTCAAGAGACCCAGTACTTC
TRBV19	.	many	TRBJ1-6	CASSMRVSPLHF	TGTGCCAGTAGTATGAGGGTTTCACCCCTCCACTTT
TRBV25-1	.	.	TRBJ1-5	CASSPAGARPQPQHF	TGTGCCAGCAGTCCTGCGGGGGCCAGACCTCAGCCCCAGCATTTT
TRBV16	.	few	TRBJ1-3	CASSQGHSGNTIYF	TGTGCCAGCAGCCAAGGCCACTCTGGAAACACCATATATTTT
TRBV4-1	.	.	TRBJ1-1	CASSQYLDDRRAFF	TGCGCCAGCAGCCAATACCTCGATGACAGAAGAGCTTTCTTT
TRBV5-6	TRBD1	.	TRBJ2-7	CASSLGQGIHEQYF	TGTGCCAGCAGCTTGGGACAGGGGATCCACGAGCAGTACTTC
TRBV4-1	.	.	TRBJ1-4	CASSQALRGEAANEKLFF	TGCGCCAGCAGCCAAGCCTTAAGGGGAGAAGCAGCTAATGAAAAACTGTTTTTT
TRBV7-9	TRBD1	.	TRBJ2-7	CASRFVLTGVEQYF	TGTGCCAGCAGGTTCGTACTTACAGGGGTCGAGCAGTACTTC
TRBV29-1	.	.	TRBJ1-4	CSAGVEKLFF	TGCAGCGCCGGGGTCGAAAAACTGTTTTTT
TRBV20-1	.	many	TRBJ1-1	CSATGTQNTEAFF	TGCAGTGCTACCGGGACACAGAACACTGAAGCTTTCTTT
TRBV19	TRBD1	.	TRBJ2-6	CASSIDSTGVNAGANVLTF	TGTGCCAGTAGTATAGACTCGACAGGGGTCAATGCTGGGGCCAACGTCCTGACTTTC
TRBV7-9	.	.	TRBJ1-5	CASPPEGHQHF	TGTGCCAGCCCCCCCGAGGGCCACCAGCATTTT
TRBV7-9	.	.	TRBJ1-1	CASSLELGAEAFF	TGTGCCAGCAGCTTAGAGCTAGGGGCTGAAGCTTTCTTT
TRBV2	.	many	TRBJ2-5	CASSDSELETQYF	TGTGCCAGCAGTGATTCGGAGTTGGAGACCCAGTACTTC
TRBV6-6	TRBD1	.	TRBJ1-3	CASSYSTGSGNTIYF	TGTGCCAGCAGTTACTCGACAGGGTCTGGAAACACCATATATTTT
TRBV7-9	TRBD2	.	TRBJ2-7	CATRSAGGLYEQYF	TGTGCCACCCGTTCCGCGGGAGGCCTCTACGAGCAGTACTTC